These 13 T cell receptor beta chains share one sample of origin, sequenced in a study of CXCR3-negative and CXCR3-positive naive CD8 T cells (dated by TCRdb to about 2019). Overall study results and their limits: Compared with CXCR3-negative naive cells, CXCR3-positive naive cells had TRB CDR3s with higher hydrophobicity (lower Kidera factor 4), lower energy, and higher strength and volume indices.

Sequencer: NextSeq 550. The Human TCR Profiling Kit (MiLaboratory) was used to prepare UMI-labeled 5' RACE TRB cDNA libraries. TCRdb reprocessed the reads into one record per CDR3 protein sequence, lacking DNA. The table held for this sample gives tens of thousands of distinct CDR3 sequences. The biggest ten clones account for 0.62% of the sample. These receptors are not linked to any known antigen. The sample taken for sequencing was naive CXCR3+ CD8+ T cells from blood. The cell subset or site label corresponds to: CD45RO-CCR7+CD27+CD95- naive CD8+ T cells expressing CXCR3 (TNR3+). These receptors originate from a human donor in good health. Some clones in this sample may be carry-over from other donors' samples.

This CDR3 reads CASSYTDGNTEAFF. The rearrangement joins TRBV6-5 to TRBJ1-1. Germline CDR1 MNHEY, CDR2 SVGAGI. The CDR3 extends over 14 amino acids.

This chain uses TRBV30 with TRBJ2-1. CDR1 and CDR2 (germline): GTSNPN, SVGIG (reference sequence). The CDR3 spans 11 residues. The CDR3 loop reads CAWSESNEQFF. The variable domain in full, completed from reference TRBV30 and TRBJ2-1, reads SQTIHQWPATLVQPVGSPLSLECTVEGTSNPNLYWYRQAAGRGLQLLFYSVGIGQISSEVPQNLSASRPQDRQFILSSKKLLLSDSGFYLCAWSESNEQFFGPGTRLTVL.

J is TRBJ2-1 and V is TRBV9; TCRdb's D call, TRBD2, is unchecked because there is no DNA. Germline V gene data show CDR1 as SGDLS and CDR2 as YYNGEE. The CDR3 has 17 residues. The CDR3 region is CASSERGLAGSYNEQFF.

The rearrangement links TRBV19 to TRBJ1-1; the D call from TCRdb, TRBD1, cannot be confirmed without DNA. The V gene's germline CDR1 is LNHDA and CDR2 SQIVND (reference sequence). The CDR3 covers 14 residues. This chain's CDR3 is CASSTPGSNTEAFF.

The CDR3: CATTDRGGWNEQFF. The chain is built from TRBV15 and TRBJ2-1; without DNA, the TCRdb call of TRBD1 cannot be checked. The germline CDR1 and CDR2 sequences are LNHNV and YYDKDF (reference sequence). The CDR3 runs 14 residues.

The V call is TRBV12-3 or TRBV12-4, the J call TRBJ2-1; TCRdb proposes TRBD2, but this gene call is untestable without DNA. This CDR3 is 18 amino acids long. CDR3 amino acids: CASSLAPPGTSGYNEQFF.

The V call is TRBV20-1, the J call TRBJ2-1; TCRdb lists TRBD2, though no DNA is available to test this call. Germline V gene sequence: CDR1 DFQATT, CDR2 SNEGSKA (reference sequence). The CDR3 sequence is 14 residues long. This CDR3 is CSAPTSGDYNEQFF.

The chain uses TRBV29-1 and TRBJ2-1; TCRdb gives TRBD2 as the D gene, but with no DNA this cannot be confirmed. The CDR3 is made up of 12 amino acids. The V gene's germline CDR1 is SQVTM and CDR2 ANQGSEA. The CDR3 loop is CSVDQGGYEQFF.

The CDR3 loop is CASSLYVARATSEQYF. The chain employs TRBV27 and TRBJ2-7. Germline loops: CDR1 MNHEY, CDR2 SMNVEV (reference sequence). The CDR3 length is 16 residues.

The chain recombines TRBV7-9 with TRBJ2-2. CDR1 is SEHNR and CDR2 is FQNEAQ in the germline V gene (reference sequence). This CDR3 has 14 amino acids. CDR3 amino acids: CASSLDTATGELFF.

The genes are TRBV7-9 and TRBJ2-7; TCRdb returns TRBD1, unconfirmable since there is no DNA. From germline, CDR1 is SEHNR and CDR2 FQNEAQ (reference sequence). This CDR3 is 16 amino acids long. CDR3 loop: CASSYGERTRQYEQYF.

V usage is TRBV12-5 and J usage is TRBJ2-3; TCRdb returns TRBD1, unconfirmable since there is no DNA. This CDR3 comprises 15 residues. The germline V gene encodes CDR1 LGHNT and CDR2 FRNRAP. This CDR3 reads CASGAGGQFTDTQYF.

CDR3 in amino acids: CASSYWQGSYNEQFF. The chain has TRBV6-5 and TRBJ2-1. In germline, CDR1 is MNHEY, CDR2 SVGAGI. This CDR3 contains 15 residues.